This T cell receptor beta chain was profiled in a study of blood T cell repertoires in COVID-19. The overall study: Acute-phase and convalescent COVID-19 samples originated in the United States, Italy and Spain. Nucleic acid was either cDNA or gDNA, and it came from T cells, B-cell-depleted T cells, or PBMCs.

Looked up from germline, CDR1 is KGHDR and CDR2 is SFDVKD. V shed 3 bases and J 5 bases; nucleotides not matched to a gene: 9. The CDR3 extends over 16 amino acids. The authors' processing: Amplification with reference gene primers provided the estimates of nucleated cell counts. Data came from immunoSEQ multiplex PCR; TCRdb stores just in-frame clones and leaves some out. Clone size and V and J calls were adopted from that table, with D and trimming inferred from the DNA. Among around 70,000 clones listed, around 80% were seen once. The sequencing sample was made of peripheral blood. The V gene is TRBV24-1, the J gene TRBJ2-5; 9 bases fit TRBD2. This sequence originates from a human donor in a cohort sampled during active COVID-19. CDR3 amino acids: CATSDAGTSIGETQYF. The CDR3 DNA is TGTGCCACCAGTGATGCCGGGACTAGCATTGGGGAGACCCAGTACTTC.